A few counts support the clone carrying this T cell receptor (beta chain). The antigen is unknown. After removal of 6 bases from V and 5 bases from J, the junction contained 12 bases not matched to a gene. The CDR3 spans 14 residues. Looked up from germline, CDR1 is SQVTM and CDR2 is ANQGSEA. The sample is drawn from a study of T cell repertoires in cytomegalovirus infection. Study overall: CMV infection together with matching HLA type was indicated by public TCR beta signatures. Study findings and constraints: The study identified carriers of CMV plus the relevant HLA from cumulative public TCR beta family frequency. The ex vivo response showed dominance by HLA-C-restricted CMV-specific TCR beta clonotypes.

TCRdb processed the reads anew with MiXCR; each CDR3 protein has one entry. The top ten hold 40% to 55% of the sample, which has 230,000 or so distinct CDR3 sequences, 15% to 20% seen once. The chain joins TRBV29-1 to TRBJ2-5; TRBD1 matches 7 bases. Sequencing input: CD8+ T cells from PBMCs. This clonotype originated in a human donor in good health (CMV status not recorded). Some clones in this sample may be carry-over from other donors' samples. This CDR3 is CSVSTTEGAETQYF. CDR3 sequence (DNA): TGCAGCGTCTCCACAACAGAGGGGGCTGAGACCCAGTACTTC.